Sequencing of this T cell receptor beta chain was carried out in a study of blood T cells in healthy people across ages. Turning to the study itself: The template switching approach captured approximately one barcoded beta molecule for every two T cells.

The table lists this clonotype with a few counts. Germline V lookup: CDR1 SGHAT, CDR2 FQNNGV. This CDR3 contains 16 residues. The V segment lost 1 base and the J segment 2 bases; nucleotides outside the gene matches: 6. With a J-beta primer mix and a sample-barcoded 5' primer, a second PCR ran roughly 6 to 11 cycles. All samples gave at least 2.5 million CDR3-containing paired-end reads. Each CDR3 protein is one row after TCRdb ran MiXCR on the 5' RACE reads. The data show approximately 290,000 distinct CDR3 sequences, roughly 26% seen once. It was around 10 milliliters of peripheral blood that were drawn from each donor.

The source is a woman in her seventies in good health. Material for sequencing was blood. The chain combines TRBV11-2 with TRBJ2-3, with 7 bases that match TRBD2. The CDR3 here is CASSLAQRDPTDTQYF. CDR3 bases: TGTGCCAGCAGCTTAGCTCAGCGGGACCCCACAGATACGCAGTATTTT.